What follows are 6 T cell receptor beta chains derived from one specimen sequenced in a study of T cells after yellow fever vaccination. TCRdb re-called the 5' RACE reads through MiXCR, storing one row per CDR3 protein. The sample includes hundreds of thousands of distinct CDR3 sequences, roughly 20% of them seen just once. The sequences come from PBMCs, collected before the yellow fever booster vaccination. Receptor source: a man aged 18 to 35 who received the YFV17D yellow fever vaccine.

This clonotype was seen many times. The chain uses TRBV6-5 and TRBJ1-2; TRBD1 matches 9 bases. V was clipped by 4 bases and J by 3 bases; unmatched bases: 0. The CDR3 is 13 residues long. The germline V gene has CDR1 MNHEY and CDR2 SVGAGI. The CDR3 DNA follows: TGTGCCAGCAGTTGGACAGGGGACTATGGCTACACCTTC. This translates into CASSWTGDYGYTF.

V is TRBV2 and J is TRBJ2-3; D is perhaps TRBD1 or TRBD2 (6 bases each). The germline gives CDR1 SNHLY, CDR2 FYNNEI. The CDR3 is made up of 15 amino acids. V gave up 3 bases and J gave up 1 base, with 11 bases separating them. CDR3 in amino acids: CASSDFGGRTDTQYF. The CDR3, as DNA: TGTGCCAGCAGTGATTTCGGGGGCCGCACAGATACGCAGTATTTT.

The CDR3 coding sequence is TGTGCCAGCAGCCAAGTAGGGGGCAGGACCTACAATGAGCAGTTCTTC. Translation: CASSQVGGRTYNEQFF. The rearrangement links TRBV4-2 to TRBJ2-1; TRBD1 matches at 7 bases. The length of the CDR3 is 16 residues. Trimming removed 1 base from V and 2 bases from J; junction bases left unmatched: 5. Germline lookup yields CDR1 LGHNA and CDR2 YNFKEQ.

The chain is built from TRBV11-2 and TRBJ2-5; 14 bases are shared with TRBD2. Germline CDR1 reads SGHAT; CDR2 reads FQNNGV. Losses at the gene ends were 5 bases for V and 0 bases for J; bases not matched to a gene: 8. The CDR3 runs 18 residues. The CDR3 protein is CASSPRRTSGGYQETQYF. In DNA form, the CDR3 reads TGTGCCAGCAGCCCTAGGAGGACTAGCGGGGGGTACCAAGAGACCCAGTACTTC.

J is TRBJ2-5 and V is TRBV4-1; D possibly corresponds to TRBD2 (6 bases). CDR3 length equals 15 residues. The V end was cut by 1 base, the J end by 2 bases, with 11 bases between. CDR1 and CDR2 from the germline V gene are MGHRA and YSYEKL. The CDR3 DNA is TGCGCCAGCAGCCAAGCGGGACTTCTACAAGAGACCCAGTACTTC. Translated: CASSQAGLLQETQYF.

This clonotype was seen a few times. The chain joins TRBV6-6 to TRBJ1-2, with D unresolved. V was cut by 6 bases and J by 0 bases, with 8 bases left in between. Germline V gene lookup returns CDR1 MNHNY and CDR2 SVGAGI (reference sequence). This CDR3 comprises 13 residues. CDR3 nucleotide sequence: TGTGCCAGCAGGGAGGCCTCTAACTATGGCTACACCTTC. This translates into CASREASNYGYTF.